The clone carrying this TCR beta chain was recorded at least ten times. Its matching antigen is unknown. These data originate in a study of prognosis after radiotherapy for stage I lung cancer. General study findings and limits: It was reported that patients with metastases and those without them differed in TRBV and TRBJ gene usage. In patients who developed distant metastases, Shannon entropy measured after stereotactic body radiation therapy was lower, and baseline Shannon entropy was not associated with metastases.

From genomic DNA, two-round multiplex PCR was used to amplify TCR beta CDR3. For every TRBV and TRBJ gene, a specific primer was used in first-round PCR. TCRdb re-analysed the multiplex PCR reads in MiXCR, keeping a single row per CDR3 protein. Here the sample spans about 18,000 distinct CDR3 sequences, roughly a quarter being singletons. From germline, CDR1 is SGDLS and CDR2 YYNGEE. The CDR3 sequence is 14 residues long. The V end was cut by 0 bases, the J end by 5 bases, with 11 bases between. The origin of this receptor is a donor at least 50 years old with non-small cell lung cancer. This chain connects TRBV9 to TRBJ2-5, with D possibly matching TRBD2 (6 bases). The material sequenced was PBMCs, taken before or after stereotactic body radiation therapy (not recorded which). CDR3 sequence: CASSVDLRDETQYF. The DNA of the CDR3 is TGTGCCAGCAGCGTAGATTTGCGGGATGAGACCCAGTACTTC.